Following are 21 T cell receptor beta chains from one sample sequenced in a study of vaccination effects on CD4 cells after COVID-19. For these receptors, no antigen is known. Method: immunoSEQ multiplex PCR; TCRdb's copy keeps in-frame clones and lacks some. This sample has 27,000 or so clones, with 55% to 75% found just once. Antigen-specific CD4+ T cells were first expanded with viral peptide pools by the ViraFEST assay and only then sequenced. Upon completion of 10 to 11 days in culture, CD4+ T cells were isolated. The study found no prior SARS-CoV-2 infection in the vaccine recipients, who tested negative for nucleocapsid antibodies. The sample in question was CD4+ T cells from PBMCs cultured with SARS-CoV-2 spike peptides, obtained before COVID-19 vaccination. All receptors come from a human donor who received a COVID-19 vaccine.

This chain joins TRBV5-4 and TRBJ2-7; D is unclear. This CDR3 spans 14 amino acids. The germline V gene has CDR1 SGHNT and CDR2 YYREEE (reference sequence). The germline V and J ends were trimmed by 2 bases and 3 bases, with 12 bases remaining between them. The CDR3 DNA is TGTGCCAGCAGCTTTCCCGGCCAAGGCTACGAGCAGTACTTC. Amino acid sequence: CASSFPGQGYEQYF.

The chain couples TRBV7-9 to TRBJ1-3, with 12 bases matching TRBD1. V was clipped by 5 bases and J by 4 bases; unmatched bases: 3. Germline V lookup: CDR1 SEHNR, CDR2 FQNEAQ (reference sequence). The CDR3 spans 15 residues. CDR3 DNA: TGTGCCAGCAGCCCAGGGACAGGGGGCGGAAACACCATATATTTT. Translated: CASSPGTGGGNTIYF. The full variable domain, with the rest looked up from reference TRBV7-9 and TRBJ1-3, is DTGVSQNPRHKITKRGQNVTFRCDPISEHNRLYWYRQTLGQGPEFLTYFQNEAQLEKSRLLSDRFSAERPKGSFSTLEIQRTEQGDSAMYLCASSPGTGGGNTIYFGEGSWLTVV.

This sequence joins TRBV27 and TRBJ2-1, with D possibly TRBD2 on 6 matching bases. The germline V gene has CDR1 MNHEY and CDR2 SMNVEV (reference sequence). Trimming stripped 1 base from V and 3 bases from J, with 13 bases between. The CDR3 is made up of 16 amino acids. The CDR3 here is CASSLWSGSDYNEQFF. As DNA, the CDR3 is TGTGCCAGCAGTTTATGGAGCGGGTCTGACTACAATGAGCAGTTCTTC.

This rearrangement joins TRBV6-5 to TRBJ2-7; TRBD1 matches 9 bases. J was trimmed by 3 bases and V by 6 bases; bases with no gene match: 9. This CDR3 comprises 15 residues. Germline lookup yields CDR1 MNHEY and CDR2 SVGAGI. The CDR3 bases are TGTGCCAGCAGGGGAACGGGACAGGGTAACTACGAGCAGTACTTC. As protein: CASRGTGQGNYEQYF.

The J gene is TRBJ2-3, the V gene TRBV10-1; D is uncertain. The CDR3 covers 14 residues. Trimming removed 6 bases from V and 1 base from J, with 11 bases in between. CDR1 and CDR2 from the germline V gene are WNHNN and SYGVQD (reference sequence). CDR3 protein: CASSPRTGTDTQYF. As DNA, the CDR3 is TGCGCCAGCAGCCCCAGGACGGGCACAGATACGCAGTATTTT.

The V and J genes are TRBV2 and TRBJ2-1, with 7 nucleotides matching TRBD2. The V and J ends lost 4 bases and 6 bases, in that order; junction bases with no gene match: 6. This CDR3 comprises 14 residues. Per the germline V gene, CDR1 is SNHLY and CDR2 is FYNNEI. The CDR3 DNA reads TGTGCCAGCAGTGGGCTAGCGGCAATCAATGAGCAGTTCTTC. Its translation is CASSGLAAINEQFF.

The chain uses TRBV10-3 and TRBJ2-7; D possibly corresponds to TRBD1 (5 bases). The CDR3 consists of 18 residues. With 2 bases removed from V and 2 bases from J, the gap between germline ends came to 22 bases. Germline CDR1 reads ENHRY; CDR2 reads SYGVKD. CDR3 coding DNA: TGTGCCATCAGTGAGGCGGTTGAAGGATCCTTAGGGGCCTACGAGCAGTACTTC. This sequence encodes CAISEAVEGSLGAYEQYF.

The table lists this clone with a count of one. V and J are TRBV5-4 and TRBJ2-5, with a possible D match to TRBD2 (6 bases). Looked up from germline, CDR1 is SGHNT and CDR2 is YYREEE (reference sequence). This CDR3 region has 17 residues. V shed 0 bases and J shed 3 bases, with 18 bases lying between them. The CDR3 loop reads CASSLGPPGVIEETQYF. In DNA, the CDR3 is TGTGCCAGCAGCTTGGGTCCCCCGGGAGTGATCGAAGAGACCCAGTACTTC. The entire variable domain, with the rest obtained from reference TRBV5-4 and TRBJ2-5, is as follows: ETGVTQSPTHLIKTRGQQVTLRCSSQSGHNTVSWYQQALGQGPQFIFQYYREEENGRGNFPPRFSGLQFPNYSSELNVNALELDDSALYLCASSLGPPGVIEETQYFGPGTRLLVL.

The rearrangement links TRBV6-6 to TRBJ2-1; 16 nucleotides align to TRBD2. The CDR3 is made up of 15 amino acids. V shed 5 bases, J shed 9 bases, and the junction held 4 bases outside the gene matches. Germline V gives CDR1 MNHNY, CDR2 SVGAGI (reference sequence). The CDR3 DNA is TGTGCCAGCAGTATTGGGACTAGCGGGGGGGTTGAGCAGTTCTTC. This sequence encodes CASSIGTSGGVEQFF.

In its sample, this clone was seen once. V gene TRBV5-4 combines with J gene TRBJ2-4; D is unresolved. Germline CDR1 reads SGHNT; CDR2 reads YYREEE (reference sequence). The CDR3 sequence is 14 residues long. V lost 5 bases and J lost 5, with 14 bases in between. The CDR3 sequence is CASSSGPAENIQYF. CDR3 DNA: TGTGCCAGCAGTTCCGGGCCGGCCGAAAACATTCAGTACTTC.

The chain employs TRBV2 and TRBJ2-7; unclear D gene. Germline CDR1 and CDR2: SNHLY and FYNNEI. The CDR3 has 11 residues. The V and J ends lost 3 bases and 3 bases respectively, with 3 bases between them. The CDR3 nucleotides read TGTGCCAGCAGTGAGTACTACGAGCAGTACTTC. Protein sequence: CASSEYYEQYF.

The chain uses TRBV7-6 and TRBJ1-5; 8 bases fit TRBD1. The CDR3 is 15 amino acids. Germline V gene sequence: CDR1 SGHVS, CDR2 FNYEAQ. V shed 3 bases and J 3 bases; nucleotides not matched to a gene: 4. DNA of the CDR3: TGTGCCAGCAGCTTCGACAGGGGACCCAATCAGCCCCAGCATTTT. The encoded protein is CASSFDRGPNQPQHF.

The V and J genes are TRBV19 and TRBJ2-7, with 7 bases that match TRBD1. This CDR3 contains 14 residues. V lost 2 bases, J lost 7 bases, and 8 bases stayed unmatched. Per the germline V gene, CDR1 is LNHDA and CDR2 is SQIVND (reference sequence). CDR3 in DNA: TGTGCCAGTAGTATAAGAGGGGGCCTAGGGGAGCAGTACTTC. Amino acids: CASSIRGGLGEQYF.

The chain carries TRBV3-1 (or the pseudogene TRBV3-2) and TRBJ1-1; weak D call: TRBD1 (5 bases). The CDR3 length is 12 residues. Trimming stripped 8 bases from V and 2 bases from J, with 9 bases between. CDR1 is LGHDT and CDR2 is YNNKEL in the germline V gene (reference sequence). CDR3 coding DNA: TGTGCCAGCCGGGGGACCAACACTGAAGCTTTCTTT. Amino acids: CASRGTNTEAFF.

This clone was observed a handful of times. The V gene is TRBV21-1, the J gene TRBJ2-1; the table's D gene call, TRBD2, was not cross checked with the DNA. TRBV21-1 is described as a pseudogene. The CDR3 spans 16 residues. This CDR3 is CASSKLRRDENNEQFF. The CDR3 DNA reads TGTGCCAGCAGCAAGCTAAGGAGGGATGAGAACAATGAGCAGTTCTTC.

This clone occurred once. The rearrangement links TRBV19 to TRBJ2-5, with D uncertain. V lost 4 bases to trimming and J lost 4 bases, with 13 bases between them. This CDR3 has 14 amino acids. Germline values: CDR1 LNHDA, CDR2 SQIVND (reference sequence). CDR3 DNA: TGTGCCAGTAGTAACTCCCGCCTGAGAGAGACCCAGTACTTC. Amino acid sequence: CASSNSRLRETQYF.

The V and J genes are TRBV9 and TRBJ1-1; maybe TRBD1 (5 bases). The CDR3 is made up of 14 amino acids. With 0 bases removed from V and 4 bases from J, the gap between germline ends came to 10 bases. In germline, CDR1 is SGDLS, CDR2 YYNGEE. The CDR3 DNA reads TGTGCCAGCAGCGTAGGACCCACAGGCACTGAAGCTTTCTTT. Translation: CASSVGPTGTEAFF.

The chain combines TRBV6-1 with TRBJ2-1; possibly TRBD2 for D (6 bases). The germline V gene encodes CDR1 MNHNS and CDR2 SASEGT. The CDR3 is made up of 14 amino acids. Trimming took off 2 bases at V and 4 bases at J, with 9 bases between the two ends. CDR3 loop: CASSETGSYNEQFF. The CDR3 region has the DNA TGTGCCAGCAGTGAAACCGGGAGTTACAATGAGCAGTTCTTC.

The chain recombines TRBV5-1 with TRBJ2-1; 7 bases align to TRBD2. The CDR3 sequence is 14 residues long. J gave up 9 bases and V 4 bases, and 10 bases lay outside the gene matches. Germline CDR1 is SGHRS and CDR2 is YFSETQ. The CDR3 nucleotides read TGCGCCAGCAGCCCTAATGGGGGGGGGTTTGAGCAGTTCTTC. This sequence encodes CASSPNGGGFEQFF.

The J gene is TRBJ1-2, the V gene TRBV11-2; a possible D gene is TRBD1 (5 bases). V dropped 4 bases and J dropped 0 bases, with 12 bases sitting between them. The CDR3 loop spans 15 amino acids. In germline, CDR1 is SGHAT, CDR2 FQNNGV. Here the CDR3 reads CASSSQQGANYGYTF. CDR3 bases: TGTGCCAGCAGCTCTCAGCAGGGAGCTAACTATGGCTACACCTTC.

The chain has TRBV6-1 and TRBJ2-3; 16 bases fit TRBD2. V lost 4 bases and J lost 4; bases outside the gene matches: 11. Germline V gene sequence: CDR1 MNHNS, CDR2 SASEGT. The CDR3 covers 19 residues. CDR3 nucleotide sequence: TGTGCCAGCAGTGTCAAAATGTCGGGACTAGCGGGAGGGGCAGATACGCAGTATTTT. It yields the protein CASSVKMSGLAGGADTQYF.